Listed below are T cell receptor beta chains from one sample, sequenced in a study of Graves' ophthalmopathy and Graves' hyperthyroidism. TCRdb independently ran MiXCR on the multiplex PCR reads; one entry per CDR3 protein. Here the sample spans 450,000 or so distinct CDR3 sequences, around 14% being singletons. Sequenced input: blood. These receptors came from a woman aged 25 to 39 with Graves' ophthalmopathy. The CDR3 runs from the conserved cysteine through the conserved F or W. The D gene is left open where the match is weak. The size entry is marked missing in some rows and otherwise reads once, few, many or a size class.

clone size: many
J gene: TRBJ1-5
D gene: -
V gene: TRBV18
CDR3 protein: CASSRGNSFNQPQHF
CDR3 DNA: TGTGCCAGCTCGAGGGGGAACTCATTCAATCAGCCCCAGCATTTT

clone size: -
J gene: TRBJ1-3
D gene: -
V gene: TRBV19
CDR3 protein: CASSIPGNTIYF
CDR3 DNA: TGTGCCAGTAGTATTCCTGGAAACACCATATATTTT

clone size: many
J gene: TRBJ2-5
D gene: -
V gene: TRBV29-1
CDR3 protein: CSVEMGWGQETQYF
CDR3 DNA: TGCAGCGTTGAAATGGGGTGGGGTCAAGAGACCCAGTACTTC

clone size: few
J gene: TRBJ1-1
D gene: -
V gene: TRBV11-2
CDR3 protein: CAGRGRNTEAFF
CDR3 DNA: TGTGCCGGGCGGGGGCGGAACACTGAAGCTTTCTTT

clone size: many
J gene: TRBJ1-5
D gene: -
V gene: TRBV2
CDR3 protein: CASRSTRLGNQPQHF
CDR3 DNA: TGTGCCAGCAGATCGACCCGCCTAGGGAATCAGCCCCAGCATTTT

clone size: many
J gene: TRBJ2-7
D gene: -
V gene: TRBV10-3
CDR3 protein: CAISVPDTGTYEQYF
CDR3 DNA: TGTGCCATCAGTGTCCCCGACACAGGGACCTACGAGCAGTACTTC

clone size: many
J gene: TRBJ1-1
D gene: -
V gene: TRBV20-1
CDR3 protein: CSASLERAFF
CDR3 DNA: TGCAGTGCTAGCCTAGAAAGAGCTTTCTTT

clone size: many
J gene: TRBJ2-7
D gene: TRBD1
V gene: TRBV12-3/TRBV12-4
CDR3 protein: CASSIADRDYEQYF
CDR3 DNA: TGTGCCAGCAGCATAGCGGACAGGGACTACGAGCAGTACTTC

clone size: many
J gene: TRBJ2-7
D gene: TRBD2
V gene: TRBV5-1
CDR3 protein: CASSLDGTSGRQYF
CDR3 DNA: TGCGCCAGCAGCCTGGACGGGACTAGCGGGAGGCAGTACTTC

clone size: many
J gene: TRBJ2-2
D gene: -
V gene: TRBV6-1
CDR3 protein: CASSEGGRNTGELFF
CDR3 DNA: TGTGCCAGCAGTGAAGGAGGAAGGAACACCGGGGAGCTGTTTTTT

clone size: many
J gene: TRBJ2-5
D gene: TRBD1
V gene: TRBV7-2
CDR3 protein: CASSLSARGTTQYF
CDR3 DNA: TGTGCCAGCAGCTTATCGGCCAGGGGGACAACCCAGTACTTC

clone size: many
J gene: TRBJ2-7
D gene: -
V gene: TRBV24-1
CDR3 protein: CATSDLNGIQYF
CDR3 DNA: TGTGCCACCAGTGATTTAAATGGGATCCAGTACTTC

clone size: many
J gene: TRBJ2-3
D gene: TRBD2
V gene: TRBV12-5
CDR3 protein: CASGLVPLAGFTDTQYF
CDR3 DNA: TGTGCTAGTGGTTTGGTACCACTAGCGGGGTTCACAGATACGCAGTATTTT

clone size: many
J gene: TRBJ1-5
D gene: -
V gene: TRBV28
CDR3 protein: CASSQRGMPVSQPQHF
CDR3 DNA: TGTGCCAGCAGCCAAAGAGGGATGCCGGTCAGTCAGCCCCAGCATTTT

clone size: many
J gene: TRBJ2-7
D gene: -
V gene: TRBV6-1
CDR3 protein: CASSAPYREESSYEQYF
CDR3 DNA: TGTGCCAGCAGTGCGCCTTACAGGGAGGAAAGCTCCTACGAGCAGTACTTC

clone size: many
J gene: TRBJ2-7
D gene: -
V gene: TRBV5-1
CDR3 protein: CASSLGRGLYEQYF
CDR3 DNA: TGCGCCAGCAGCTTGGGGAGGGGGCTCTACGAGCAGTACTTC

clone size: once
J gene: TRBJ1-1
D gene: TRBD1
V gene: TRBV6-2/TRBV6-3
CDR3 protein: CASSPRQGRRAEAFF
CDR3 DNA: TGTGCCAGCAGTCCCCGACAGGGTCGGAGGGCTGAAGCTTTCTTT

clone size: many
J gene: TRBJ1-5
D gene: -
V gene: TRBV2
CDR3 protein: CASKGREVQPQHF
CDR3 DNA: TGTGCCAGCAAGGGCAGAGAGGTTCAGCCCCAGCATTTT

clone size: many
J gene: TRBJ2-5
D gene: -
V gene: TRBV2
CDR3 protein: CATRTGTTQETQYF
CDR3 DNA: TGTGCCACGCGTACCGGGACCACTCAAGAGACCCAGTACTTC

clone size: few
J gene: TRBJ1-2
D gene: -
V gene: TRBV18
CDR3 protein: CASSPSRQVDYGYTF
CDR3 DNA: TGTGCCAGCTCACCCTCTCGACAGGTGGACTATGGCTACACCTTC

clone size: many
J gene: TRBJ1-1
D gene: -
V gene: TRBV14
CDR3 protein: CASSQDRAGNTEAFF
CDR3 DNA: TGTGCCAGCAGCCAAGATCGGGCAGGGAACACTGAAGCTTTCTTT

clone size: many
J gene: TRBJ2-7
D gene: TRBD2
V gene: TRBV27
CDR3 protein: CASSLAGGAMEQYF
CDR3 DNA: TGTGCCAGCAGTTTAGCGGGGGGGGCCATGGAGCAGTACTTC